These T cell receptor beta chains were read from a single sample in a study of long-term antiretroviral therapy in people with HIV. Sequencing used immunoSEQ multiplex PCR; TCRdb keeps in-frame clones, though not all of them. The table shows approximately 15,000 clones, with approximately 88% occurring only once. Here the sequenced sample was unsorted PBMCs, taken 6.2 years after starting antiretroviral therapy. The source of these receptors is a man aged 35-49 years with HIV. The CDR3 runs from the conserved cysteine through the conserved F or W. Each record gives: D gene, clone size, J gene, V gene, CDR3 protein, CDR3 DNA. The D gene is left open where the match is weak. Rows give clone size only sometimes, using once, few, many, or a class for an expanded clone.

>.|.|TRBJ1-5|TRBV6-5
CASSMHSANQPQHF
TGTGCCAGCAGTATGCACAGTGCGAATCAGCCCCAGCATTTT
>TRBD1|.|TRBJ1-5|TRBV2
CASSRTGNQPQHF
TGTGCCAGCAGTAGGACAGGGAATCAGCCCCAGCATTTT
>.|.|TRBJ1-1|TRBV19
CASKESLNTEAFF
TGTGCCAGTAAGGAGAGTTTGAACACTGAAGCTTTCTTT
>TRBD2|few|TRBJ2-1|TRBV27
CASSYPSGRYNEQFF
TGTGCCAGCAGTTACCCTAGCGGGAGGTACAATGAGCAGTTCTTC
>.|.|TRBJ2-1|TRBV9
CASSVVLDPTYNEQFF
TGTGCCAGCAGCGTAGTATTAGACCCCACCTACAATGAGCAGTTCTTC
>.|once|TRBJ1-1|TRBV7-2
CASSSLPAPNTEAFF
TGTGCCAGCAGCTCACTCCCGGCACCAAACACTGAAGCTTTCTTT
>.|.|TRBJ2-1|TRBV29-1
CSVGEGYNEQFF
TGCAGCGTCGGCGAGGGGTACAATGAGCAGTTCTTC
>TRBD2|.|TRBJ2-7|TRBV7-6
CASSARTSSEQYF
TGTGCCAGCAGCGCCCGGACTAGTTCCGAGCAGTACTTC
>TRBD1|.|TRBJ1-5|TRBV15
CATSRSTGTNQPQHF
TGTGCCACCAGCAGGTCGACAGGGACCAATCAGCCCCAGCATTTT
>.|.|TRBJ2-7|TRBV5-1
CASSFFGLSDGEQYF
TGCGCCAGCAGCTTCTTTGGGCTATCCGACGGGGAGCAGTACTTC
>TRBD1|.|TRBJ1-2|TRBV5-5
CASSLAGQGIYGYTF
TGTGCCAGCAGCTTGGCGGGACAGGGAATCTATGGCTACACCTTC
>TRBD1|few|TRBJ2-7|TRBV5-1
CASSLVVRGSGEQYF
TGCGCCAGCAGCTTGGTAGTCAGGGGGTCGGGCGAGCAGTACTTC
>.|.|TRBJ2-1|TRBV9
CASSPRGPSSYNEQFF
TGTGCCAGCAGCCCACGAGGGCCGAGCTCCTACAATGAGCAGTTCTTC
>.|.|TRBJ2-7|TRBV5-1
CASSQSLGKEQYF
TGCGCCAGCAGCCAATCCCTGGGGAAAGAGCAGTACTTC
>TRBD2|medium-sized|TRBJ2-3|TRBV4-3
CASSQDRAGEGGTQYF
TGCGCCAGCAGCCAAGACAGAGCGGGAGAGGGCGGTACGCAGTATTTT
>.|.|TRBJ2-7|TRBV27
CASSPRRGTYEQYF
TGTGCCAGCAGTCCCCGTAGGGGGACCTACGAGCAGTACTTC
>.|once|TRBJ2-2|TRBV30
CAWTVGETGELFF
TGTGCCTGGACGGTGGGGGAGACCGGGGAGCTGTTTTTT
>.|.|TRBJ1-1|TRBV29-1
CSVVGPNTEAFF
TGCAGCGTGGTTGGACCTAACACTGAAGCTTTCTTT
>TRBD2|.|TRBJ2-1|TRBV29-1
CSVGGTSGSDEQFF
TGCAGCGTTGGAGGGACTAGCGGGAGCGATGAGCAGTTCTTC
>.|.|TRBJ2-1|TRBV4-2
CASRSEYNEQFF
TGTGCCAGCAGAAGCGAATACAATGAGCAGTTCTTC
>.|.|TRBJ1-2|TRBV19
CASSRDKSNYGYTF
TGTGCCAGTAGTAGGGACAAGTCTAACTATGGCTACACCTTC
>TRBD1|few|TRBJ1-1|TRBV7-2
CASSLGQGNTEAFF
TGTGCCAGCAGCTTAGGACAGGGGAACACTGAAGCTTTCTTT
>TRBD1|.|TRBJ1-1|TRBV29-1
CSAAGGTEAFF
TGCAGCGCCGCAGGGGGCACTGAAGCTTTCTTT
>TRBD2|.|TRBJ2-1|TRBV6-4
CASSETGGSYNEQFF
TGTGCCAGCAGTGAAACGGGAGGGTCATACAATGAGCAGTTCTTC
>.|.|TRBJ1-1|TRBV11-2
CASSLKLNTEAFF
TGTGCCAGCAGCTTAAAACTGAACACTGAAGCTTTCTTT
>.|few|TRBJ1-1|TRBV14
CASSQAVLYKDTEAFF
TGTGCCAGCAGCCAAGCCGTTTTATACAAGGACACTGAAGCTTTCTTT
>.|.|TRBJ1-5|TRBV2
CASKGETGNQPQHF
TGTGCCAGCAAGGGGGAGACTGGCAATCAGCCCCAGCATTTT
>TRBD1|once|TRBJ1-5|TRBV18
CASSAGTGTFEPQHF
TGTGCCAGCTCGGCCGGGACAGGGACTTTTGAGCCCCAGCATTTT
>TRBD1|.|TRBJ1-1|TRBV9
CASSDRTGSTEAFF
TGTGCCAGCAGCGACCGGACAGGGAGTACTGAAGCTTTCTTT
>TRBD1|.|TRBJ1-2|TRBV4-2
CASSQDLGGGRGYTF
TGTGCCAGCAGCCAAGATTTAGGGGGCGGGAGAGGCTACACCTTC
>TRBD2|.|TRBJ2-1|TRBV7-8
CASSLASGSHNEQFF
TGTGCCAGCAGCTTAGCTAGCGGGAGCCACAATGAGCAGTTCTTC
>.|.|TRBJ2-1|TRBV9
CASSARGFQSSYNEQFF
TGTGCCAGCAGCGCCAGGGGTTTCCAAAGCTCCTACAATGAGCAGTTCTTC
>TRBD2|medium-sized|TRBJ2-7|TRBV7-2
CASSLGGLASNVYEQYF
TGTGCCAGCAGCTTAGGGGGACTAGCATCCAACGTCTACGAGCAGTACTTC
>.|.|TRBJ2-5|TRBV19
CASSLGQETQYF
TGTGCCAGTAGTTTGGGGCAAGAGACCCAGTACTTC
>.|few|TRBJ2-7|TRBV6-5
CASSYAESYEQYF
TGTGCCAGCAGTTACGCGGAGTCCTACGAGCAGTACTTC
>.|.|TRBJ2-1|TRBV5-6
CASSSSFHEQFF
TGTGCCAGCAGCTCTAGCTTTCATGAGCAGTTCTTC
>TRBD2|.|TRBJ2-3|TRBV7-8
CASSLRLAGGTDTQYF
TGTGCCAGCAGCTTACGACTAGCGGGGGGCACAGATACGCAGTATTTT
>.|.|TRBJ2-4|TRBV7-6
CASSLVGPGVYIQYF
TGTGCCAGCAGCTTAGTCGGCCCGGGCGTGTACATTCAGTACTTC
>.|.|TRBJ2-1|TRBV2
CASNPPSYNEQFF
TGTGCCAGCAACCCCCCCTCCTACAATGAGCAGTTCTTC
>.|.|TRBJ2-1|TRBV19
CASKELVSNEQFF
TGTGCCAGTAAGGAGCTAGTTAGCAATGAGCAGTTCTTC
>.|.|TRBJ1-1|TRBV5-1
CASSLIPLRDTEAFF
TGCGCCAGCAGCTTAATCCCACTGCGGGACACTGAAGCTTTCTTT
>.|.|TRBJ2-7|TRBV7-3
CASSLGDEQYF
TGTGCCAGCAGCTTAGGGGACGAGCAGTACTTC